This T cell receptor (beta chain) is drawn from a study of shared clonotypes between healthy human individuals. Points from the study as a whole: Naive subsets tended to show greater estimated richness than memory subsets. Across a handful of donors, naive CD4 shared 4.5% to 6%, naive CD8 less than 4%, memory CD4 roughly 2.1%, memory CD8 0.4%.

Samples underwent the assay at deep level. In the authors' workflow: Filtering of immunoSEQ junctional sequences could not match full-length read filtering. Assay used: immunoSEQ multiplex PCR; TCRdb lists only in-frame clones, some missing. V, J and clone size were drawn from that table, and D and trimming were deduced from the DNA. The top ten hold about a tenth of the sample, which has roughly 330,000 clones, about 74% seen once. After removal of 4 bases from V and 2 bases from J, the junction contained 6 bases not matched to a gene. Germline CDR1 is SGDLS and CDR2 is YYNGEE. The CDR3 runs 14 residues. Note on this clone: Antigen unknown.

The sample comprised memory CD4+ T cells sorted from blood. Documented subset: CD45RA-negative fraction. The receptor was derived from a man younger than 40 in good health. V usage is TRBV9 and J usage is TRBJ2-7; 7 positions agree with TRBD2. The CDR3 coding sequence is TGTGCCAGCAGCTTCGGACTAGTCCCCTACGAGCAGTACTTC. Translating it yields CASSFGLVPYEQYF. Variable domain in full (rest from reference TRBV9 and TRBJ2-7): DSGVTQTPKHLITATGQRVTLRCSPRSGDLSVYWYQQSLDQGLQFLIQYYNGEERAKGNILERFSAQQFPDLHSELNLSSLELGDSALYFCASSFGLVPYEQYFGPGTRLTVT.